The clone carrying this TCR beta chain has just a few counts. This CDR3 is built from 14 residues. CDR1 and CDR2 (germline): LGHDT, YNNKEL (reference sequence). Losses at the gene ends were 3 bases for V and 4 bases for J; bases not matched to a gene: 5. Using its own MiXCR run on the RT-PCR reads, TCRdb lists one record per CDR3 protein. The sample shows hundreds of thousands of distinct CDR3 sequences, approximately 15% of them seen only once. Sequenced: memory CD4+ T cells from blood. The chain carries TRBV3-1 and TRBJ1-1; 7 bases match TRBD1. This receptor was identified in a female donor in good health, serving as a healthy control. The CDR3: CASSHQDRATEAFF. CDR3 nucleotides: TGTGCCAGCAGCCATCAAGACAGGGCCACTGAAGCTTTCTTT.